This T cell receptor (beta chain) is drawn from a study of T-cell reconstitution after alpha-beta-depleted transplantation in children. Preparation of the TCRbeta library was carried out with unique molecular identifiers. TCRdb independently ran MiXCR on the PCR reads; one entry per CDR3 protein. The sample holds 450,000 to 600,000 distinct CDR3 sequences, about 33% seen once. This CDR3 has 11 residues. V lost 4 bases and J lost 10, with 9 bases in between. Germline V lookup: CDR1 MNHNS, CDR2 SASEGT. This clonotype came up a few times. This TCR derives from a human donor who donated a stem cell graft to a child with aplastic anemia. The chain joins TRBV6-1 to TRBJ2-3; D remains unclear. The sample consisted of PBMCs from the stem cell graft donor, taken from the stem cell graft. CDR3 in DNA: TGTGCCAGCAGTGTTGACATGCCGCAGTATTTT. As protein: CASSVDMPQYF.